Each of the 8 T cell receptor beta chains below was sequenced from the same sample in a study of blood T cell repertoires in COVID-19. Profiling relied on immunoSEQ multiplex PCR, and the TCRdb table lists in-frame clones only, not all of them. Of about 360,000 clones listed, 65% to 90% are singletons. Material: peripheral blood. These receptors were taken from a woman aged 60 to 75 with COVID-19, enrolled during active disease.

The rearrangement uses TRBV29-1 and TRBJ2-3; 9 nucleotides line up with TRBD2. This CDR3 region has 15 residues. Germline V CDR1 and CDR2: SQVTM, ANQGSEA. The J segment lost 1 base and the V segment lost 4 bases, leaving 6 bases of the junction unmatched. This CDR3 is CSVVASGARTDTQYF. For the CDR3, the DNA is TGCAGCGTTGTTGCTAGCGGGGCTCGCACAGATACGCAGTATTTT.

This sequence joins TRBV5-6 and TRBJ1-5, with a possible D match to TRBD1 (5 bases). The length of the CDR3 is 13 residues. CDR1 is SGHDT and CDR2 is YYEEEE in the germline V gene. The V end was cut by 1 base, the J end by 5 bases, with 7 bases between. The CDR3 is CASSLSGYQPQHF. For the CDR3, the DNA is TGTGCCAGCAGCTTGTCAGGGTATCAGCCCCAGCATTTT.

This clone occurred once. In DNA form, the CDR3 reads TGTGCCAGCAGTCGAAGGGACAGGGGGCGAAGCTATGGCTACACCTTC. Its translation is CASSRRDRGRSYGYTF. The chain has TRBV6-6 and TRBJ1-2; 12 bases agree with TRBD1. The length of the CDR3 is 16 residues. V gave up 5 bases and J gave up 4 bases; unmatched junction bases: 8. Per germline, CDR1 MNHNY and CDR2 SVGAGI (reference sequence).

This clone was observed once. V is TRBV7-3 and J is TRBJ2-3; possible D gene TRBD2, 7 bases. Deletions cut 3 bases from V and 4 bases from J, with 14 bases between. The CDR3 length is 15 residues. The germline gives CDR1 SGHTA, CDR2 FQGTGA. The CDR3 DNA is TGTGCCAGCAGCTTGGCGGGGGCCTCTGCAGATACGCAGTATTTT. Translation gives CASSLAGASADTQYF.

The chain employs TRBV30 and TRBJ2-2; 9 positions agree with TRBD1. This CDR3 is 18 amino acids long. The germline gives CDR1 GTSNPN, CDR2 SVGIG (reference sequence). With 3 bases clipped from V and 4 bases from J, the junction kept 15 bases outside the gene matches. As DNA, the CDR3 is TGTGCCTGGAGCCCAAGGGATCCGGGGACAGGGCTCACCGGGGAGCTGTTTTTT. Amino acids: CAWSPRDPGTGLTGELFF.

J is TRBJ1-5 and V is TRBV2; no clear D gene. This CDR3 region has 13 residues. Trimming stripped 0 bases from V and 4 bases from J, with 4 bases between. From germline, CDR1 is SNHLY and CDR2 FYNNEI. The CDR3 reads CASSEAVNQPQHF. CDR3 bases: TGTGCCAGCAGTGAAGCCGTGAATCAGCCCCAGCATTTT.

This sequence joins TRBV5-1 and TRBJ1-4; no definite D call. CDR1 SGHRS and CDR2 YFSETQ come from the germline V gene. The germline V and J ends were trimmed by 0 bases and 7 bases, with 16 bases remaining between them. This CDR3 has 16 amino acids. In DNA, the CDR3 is TGCGCCAGCAGCTTGGATGTTGGGCAGGCGGGTGAAAAACTGTTTTTT. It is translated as CASSLDVGQAGEKLFF.

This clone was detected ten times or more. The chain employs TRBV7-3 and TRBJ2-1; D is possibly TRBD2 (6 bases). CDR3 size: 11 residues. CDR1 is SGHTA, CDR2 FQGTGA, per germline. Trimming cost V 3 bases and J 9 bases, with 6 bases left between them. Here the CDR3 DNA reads TGTGCCAGCAGCTTCGGGAGTGAGCAGTTCTTC. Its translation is CASSFGSEQFF.